This T cell receptor (beta chain) stems from a study of blood T cell repertoires in COVID-19. About the study: The cDNA or gDNA used as material had been derived from T cells, B-cell-depleted T cells, or PBMCs.

This clone was observed a single time. Per the original data handling: For nucleated cells, counts were estimated from reference gene primer amplification. Method: immunoSEQ multiplex PCR; TCRdb's copy keeps in-frame clones and lacks some. That table is the source of V, J and clone size, and D and trimming were worked out from the DNA. The table includes 250,000 to 350,000 clones, over 70% detected once. The V segment lost 1 base and the J segment 8 bases; nucleotides outside the gene matches: 11. This CDR3 has 17 residues. Germline CDR1 LGHDT, CDR2 YNNKEL (reference sequence). The receptor comes from a woman between 45 and 65 years old with acute or convalescent COVID-19. The rearrangement uses TRBV3-1 (or the pseudogene TRBV3-2) and TRBJ1-4; 9 bases align to TRBD1. Sequencing was done on a sample of peripheral blood. Here the CDR3 DNA reads TGTGCCAGCAGCCAAGGCCTCCTGACAGGGGGAGAGGAAAAACTGTTTTTT. Its protein is CASSQGLLTGGEEKLFF.